This entry lists 21 T cell receptor beta chains sequenced from one sample in a study of cytomegalovirus exposure and HLA in healthy donors. It was with 60 Vbeta and 13 Jbeta primers that the PCR ran. The protocol was immunoSEQ multiplex PCR, while the TCRdb copy is restricted to in-frame clones and leaves out a portion. This sample has roughly 150,000 clones, with around 10% found just once. Sequencing was performed on PBMCs. These receptors were taken from a male donor in good health and CMV-seronegative.

The sample holds a few counts of this clone. The V gene is TRBV4-1, the J gene TRBJ2-7, with a possible D match to TRBD1 (6 bases). V was cut by 0 bases and J by 5 bases, with 14 bases left in between. Germline V gives CDR1 MGHRA, CDR2 YSYEKL. CDR3 length equals 15 residues. This CDR3 reads CASSQDSQGRDEQYF. The CDR3 DNA reads as TGCGCCAGCAGCCAAGATAGCCAGGGGCGGGACGAGCAGTACTTC.

This clone has only a few counts. The chain links TRBV11-2 to TRBJ1-5; D gene unclear. Trimming stripped 6 bases from V and 0 bases from J, with 12 bases between. The germline V gene has CDR1 SGHAT and CDR2 FQNNGV. The CDR3 extends over 15 amino acids. The CDR3 coding sequence is TGTGCCAGCAGTTTCGAGGCTGGTAGCAATCAGCCCCAGCATTTT. Translation gives CASSFEAGSNQPQHF.

This sequence joins TRBV5-1 and TRBJ1-1; no definite D call. The ends were cut back, 1 base at V and 6 bases at J, with 10 bases in the middle. This CDR3 is built from 13 residues. The V gene's germline CDR1 is SGHRS and CDR2 YFSETQ. The CDR3 nucleotides read TGCGCCAGCAGCTTGAGCGAGGGTCCTGAAGCTTTCTTT. Translation gives CASSLSEGPEAFF. The complete variable domain, with remaining parts taken from reference TRBV5-1 and TRBJ1-1, reads KAGVTQTPRYLIKTRGQQVTLSCSPISGHRSVSWYQQTPGQGLQFLFEYFSETQRNKGNFPGRFSGRQFSNSRSEMNVSTLELGDSALYLCASSLSEGPEAFFGQGTRLTVV.

The chain links TRBV7-9 to TRBJ2-2, with 11 bases lining up with TRBD1. CDR1 and CDR2 from the germline V gene are SEHNR and FQNEAQ (reference sequence). Trimming removed 6 bases from V and 6 bases from J; junction bases left unmatched: 0. The CDR3 runs to 13 residues. CDR3 protein: CASRDRGPGELFF. In DNA form, the CDR3 reads TGTGCCAGCAGGGACAGGGGGCCCGGGGAGCTGTTTTTT.

The chain is built from TRBV5-1 and TRBJ1-3; D unresolved. Per the germline V gene, CDR1 is SGHRS and CDR2 is YFSETQ. V lost 5 bases and J 1 base, leaving 13 bases between the germline ends. The CDR3 has 15 residues. CDR3 sequence: CASSRTPESGNTIYF. The CDR3 DNA sequence: TGCGCCAGCAGTCGAACCCCGGAGTCTGGAAACACCATATATTTT.

This clone has only one observation. The V and J genes are TRBV18 and TRBJ1-1, with 7 nucleotides matching TRBD1. The germline CDR1 and CDR2 sequences are KGHSH and LQKENI. Losses at the gene ends were 5 bases for V and 4 bases for J; bases not matched to a gene: 13. The CDR3 has 16 amino acids. The CDR3 is CASSNERGLTGTEAFF. The CDR3 DNA reads as TGTGCCAGCTCAAACGAAAGGGGGCTTACCGGCACTGAAGCTTTCTTT. Together with reference TRBV18 and TRBJ1-1, the CDR3 gives the full variable domain: NAGVMQNPRHLVRRRGQEARLRCSPMKGHSHVYWYRQLPEEGLKFMVYLQKENIIDESGMPKERFSAEFPKEGPSILRIQQVVRGDSAAYFCASSNERGLTGTEAFFGQGTRLTVV.

This rearrangement joins TRBV15 to TRBJ1-1; D ambiguous. The length of the CDR3 is 16 residues. Per the germline V gene, CDR1 is LNHNV and CDR2 is YYDKDF (reference sequence). The V end was cut by 1 base, the J end by 6 bases, with 18 bases between. The CDR3 reads CATSRGMISRSAEAFF. In DNA, the CDR3 is TGTGCCACCAGCAGAGGAATGATTTCGAGAAGCGCTGAAGCTTTCTTT.

The chain is built from TRBV2 and TRBJ1-5, with 8 bases fitting TRBD1. CDR3 size: 14 residues. Unmatched junction bases numbered 5, after V lost 3 bases and J lost 7 bases. The V gene's germline CDR1 is SNHLY and CDR2 FYNNEI. The CDR3 spells CASSDRTGRQPQHF. DNA of the CDR3: TGTGCCAGCAGTGATAGGACAGGGAGGCAGCCCCAGCATTTT.

The table lists this clone with a few counts. The chain uses TRBV7-8 and TRBJ1-1; TRBD1 matches at 7 bases. The ends lost 5 bases at V and 0 bases at J; junction bases unmatched: 6. Germline CDR1 and CDR2: SGHVS and FQNEAQ. The CDR3 totals 15 residues. The CDR3 DNA reads TGTGCCAGCAGCCAAAAGGGGGCATTGAACACTGAAGCTTTCTTT. This sequence encodes CASSQKGALNTEAFF.

The genes are TRBV10-3 and TRBJ1-2; TRBD1 matches at 7 bases. Germline V gives CDR1 ENHRY, CDR2 SYGVKD. The CDR3 has 12 amino acids. V lost 11 bases, J lost 6 bases, and 9 bases stayed unmatched. As DNA, the CDR3 is TGTGCCCCGCAGGGGGTCTCGGATGGCTACACCTTC. It encodes CAPQGVSDGYTF.

This clone was counted a few times. The V and J genes are TRBV5-1 and TRBJ2-7; TRBD2 matches 13 bases. Trimming at V came to 5 bases and at J to 6 bases, leaving 8 bases not matched to a gene. The CDR3 loop spans 15 amino acids. The germline V gene has CDR1 SGHRS and CDR2 YFSETQ. The CDR3 bases are TGCGCCAGCAGAATGGGACTAGCGGGAACGGTCGAGCAGTACTTC. It encodes CASRMGLAGTVEQYF.

This clone was seen a few times. V and J are TRBV21-1 and TRBJ2-2; the table calls TRBD1, which could not be checked here. TRBV21-1 is a pseudogene locus. The CDR3 is 16 amino acids. The CDR3 DNA reads as TGTGCCAGCAGCAAAATGCAGACAGGGTGGACCGGGGAGCTGTTTTTT. This encodes CASSKMQTGWTGELFF.

The chain combines TRBV28 with TRBJ1-1, with unresolved D. This CDR3 spans 11 amino acids. V was shortened by 5 bases and J by 10 bases, with 11 bases between the two germline ends. CDR1 MDHEN and CDR2 SYDVKM come from the germline V gene. CDR3 loop: CASSRSGRAFF. The CDR3 coding sequence is TGTGCCAGCAGTCGGTCAGGTCGAGCTTTCTTT.

This clone was detected only a few times. This rearrangement joins TRBV21-1 to TRBJ2-6; TRBD2, as called in the table, went unchecked against the DNA. TRBV21-1 is described as a pseudogene. This CDR3 is 14 amino acids long. DNA for the CDR3: TGTGCCAGCATCCAACTATCAGGGGCCAACGTCCTGACTTTC. Its protein is CASIQLSGANVLTF.

This clone was seen more than once but under ten times. This chain connects TRBV9 to TRBJ1-3, with D maybe TRBD1 (6 bases). CDR3 length: 15 amino acids. The germline V gene encodes CDR1 SGDLS and CDR2 YYNGEE. V was shortened by 5 bases and J by 0 bases, with 12 bases between the two germline ends. As DNA, the CDR3 is TGTGCCAGCAGTTTTGGACAGCACTCTGGAAACACCATATATTTT. Translated: CASSFGQHSGNTIYF.

This sequence joins TRBV7-2 and TRBJ2-3, with 13 bases that match TRBD2. In germline, CDR1 is SGHTA, CDR2 FQGNSA. The CDR3 runs 18 residues. V shed 4 bases and J 3 bases; nucleotides not matched to a gene: 10. CDR3 region: CASSSKSLAGGRTDTQYF. DNA of the CDR3: TGTGCCAGCAGCTCCAAGTCACTAGCGGGGGGGAGGACAGATACGCAGTATTTT.

In its sample, this clone was seen a few times. The gene calls are TRBV29-1 and TRBJ1-1; no clear D. CDR3 length equals 12 residues. Germline values: CDR1 SQVTM, CDR2 ANQGSEA. V was pared by 5 bases and J by 6 bases, with 13 bases between. CDR3 nucleotide sequence: TGCAGCGTTTTGGCCCTCACCCCTGAAGCTTTCTTT. Amino acid sequence: CSVLALTPEAFF.

In the case of this clone: This same CDR3 is encoded by further DNA sequences in the sample. The chain joins TRBV28 to TRBJ1-4; 7 bases align to TRBD1. Germline V gives CDR1 MDHEN, CDR2 SYDVKM. The CDR3 length is 18 residues. V was clipped by 2 bases and J by 4 bases; unmatched bases: 13. The CDR3 reads CASSLRFRGIGGNEKLFF. The DNA for the CDR3 is TGTGCCAGCAGTTTAAGGTTCAGGGGGATCGGAGGTAATGAAAAACTGTTTTTT.

This clone was detected a few times. This sequence joins TRBV4-1 and TRBJ1-3, with D unresolved. The CDR3 is 15 residues long. V lost 4 bases and J lost 7, with 17 bases in between. Looked up from germline, CDR1 is MGHRA and CDR2 is YSYEKL. For the CDR3, the DNA is TGCGCCAGCAGCCCTCCCAGTGTGCCCCACAACACCATATATTTT. Its translation: CASSPPSVPHNTIYF.

The chain links TRBV7-2 to TRBJ2-7; D possibly corresponds to TRBD2 (6 bases). Trimming took off 1 base at V and 3 bases at J, with 22 bases between the two ends. The CDR3 is made up of 18 amino acids. The germline gives CDR1 SGHTA, CDR2 FQGNSA. The DNA for the CDR3 is TGTGCCAGCAGCTTAGGAACGGGTCTCGGGCGGGGATACTACGAGCAGTACTTC. Protein sequence: CASSLGTGLGRGYYEQYF. Full variable domain (remainder filled in from reference TRBV7-2 and TRBJ2-7): GAGVSQSPSNKVTEKGKDVELRCDPISGHTALYWYRQSLGQGLEFLIYFQGNSAPDKSGLPSDRFSAERTGGSVSTLTIQRTQQEDSAVYLCASSLGTGLGRGYYEQYFGPGTRLTVT.

This clone appeared a few times. V is TRBV11-3 and J is TRBJ2-3; 11 bases are a match to TRBD2. Germline V CDR1 and CDR2: SGHNT, YENEEA. The CDR3 extends over 16 amino acids. V lost 5 bases to trimming and J lost 1 base; unmatched junction nucleotides: 5. The CDR3 region is CASSPKTSGGTDTQYF. CDR3 coding DNA: TGTGCCAGCAGCCCGAAGACTAGCGGGGGCACAGATACGCAGTATTTT.